These T cell receptor beta chains were read from a single sample in a study of tumor-infiltrating lymphocytes in primary liver carcinoma. TCRdb passed the multiplex PCR reads through MiXCR, listing each CDR3 protein once. This table has approximately 320,000 distinct CDR3 sequences, about 50% appearing once. Sequenced input: peripheral blood. The receptor set was obtained from a woman aged 30 to 39 with primary liver carcinoma and hepatitis B virus infection. CDR3s leave out the opening cysteine and the closing phenylalanine or tryptophan. The D gene is left open where the match is weak.

J	D	V	CDR3
TRBJ2-2	NA	TRBV5-4	ASSGTLGVRTGELF
TRBJ2-1	TRBD2	TRBV6-5	ASSYRVKVLAAYNEQF
TRBJ2-3	NA	TRBV29-1	SVAGVDGRSTDTQY
TRBJ2-2	NA	TRBV4-1	ASSQGLVMAGELF
TRBJ2-7	NA	TRBV6-2/TRBV6-3	ASSYSSQYEQY
TRBJ2-7	TRBD2	TRBV4-3	ASIQDRTGGGAGEQY
TRBJ2-1	TRBD2	TRBV12-3/TRBV12-4	ASSRSKGLAARSSYNEQF
TRBJ2-3	TRBD1	TRBV7-3	ASSLTGTGGVTDTQY
TRBJ1-1	NA	TRBV25-1	ASRHLNTEAF
TRBJ2-2	NA	TRBV4-3	ASSRESGTGELF
TRBJ2-3	NA	TRBV5-5	ASSFQGYGTDTQY
TRBJ1-4	NA	TRBV6-1	ASSPRGGTANEKLF
TRBJ1-1	NA	TRBV11-2	TSSLDQGNTEAF
TRBJ2-7	NA	TRBV11-2	ASSLRWIGENEQY
TRBJ2-1	NA	TRBV21-1	ASSKFLAGDNEQF
TRBJ2-2	NA	TRBV4-3	ASSHMGSSDTGELF
TRBJ2-1	TRBD1	TRBV12-3/TRBV12-4	ASSRQGVGKNEQF
TRBJ1-2	NA	TRBV28	ASSLRGAYYGYT
TRBJ2-1	TRBD1	TRBV5-4	ASSCRDRGVNEQF
TRBJ2-3	NA	TRBV6-1	ASSEGHTDTQY
TRBJ1-5	NA	TRBV7-9	ASSLEIYQPQH
TRBJ2-1	NA	TRBV11-2	AISLLGVGAYNEQI
TRBJ2-2	NA	TRBV11-1	TSSFTGGNTGELF
TRBJ2-5	NA	TRBV11-2	AISAEPLNTQY
TRBJ2-3	NA	TRBV6-1	ASSRSRAPPDTQY
TRBJ1-1	NA	TRBV6-6	VSSYNPGGPNTEAF